This is a list of T cell receptor beta chains from one sample in a study of blood T cell repertoires in COVID-19. The repertoire was sequenced with immunoSEQ multiplex PCR; TCRdb's copy has only in-frame clones and lacks some. The table has about 120,000 clones, around 80% seen once. Source material: peripheral blood. The receptors derive from a woman between 50 and 59 years old with acute or convalescent COVID-19. Both conserved end residues are part of each CDR3. Each record gives: CDR3 protein, J gene, V gene.

cdr3_aa: CASSEQGQGASGNTIYF; j_call: TRBJ1-3; v_call: TRBV6-1
cdr3_aa: CASSYSASGYDEQYF; j_call: TRBJ2-7; v_call: TRBV6-5
cdr3_aa: CSASNRDRANQPQHF; j_call: TRBJ1-5; v_call: TRBV20-1
cdr3_aa: CASSLGRGGSKNIQYF; j_call: TRBJ2-4; v_call: TRBV11-2
cdr3_aa: CASSIAQGSNTGELFF; j_call: TRBJ2-2; v_call: TRBV19
cdr3_aa: CASSRLWETQYF; j_call: TRBJ2-5; v_call: TRBV28
cdr3_aa: CASSQETGYGSPLHF; j_call: TRBJ1-6; v_call: TRBV3-1/TRBV3-2
cdr3_aa: CASSPGWRGGIGNEQFF; j_call: TRBJ2-1; v_call: TRBV9
cdr3_aa: CASSPSDRALFF; j_call: TRBJ1-4; v_call: TRBV6-6
cdr3_aa: CASRHQGMGINQPQHF; j_call: TRBJ1-5; v_call: TRBV6-6
cdr3_aa: CASSANSRGETDTQYF; j_call: TRBJ2-3; v_call: TRBV9
cdr3_aa: CASSRDSSNEQFF; j_call: TRBJ2-1; v_call: TRBV18
cdr3_aa: CASSTGDSFYEQYF; j_call: TRBJ2-7; v_call: TRBV6-6
cdr3_aa: CASSILPITVPGRTSGEYEQYF; j_call: TRBJ2-7; v_call: TRBV19
cdr3_aa: CASSTTGEMQPQHF; j_call: TRBJ1-5; v_call: TRBV28
cdr3_aa: CARTQSTGYEQYF; j_call: TRBJ2-7; v_call: TRBV5-3
cdr3_aa: CAFPDSITDTQYF; j_call: TRBJ2-3; v_call: TRBV5-8